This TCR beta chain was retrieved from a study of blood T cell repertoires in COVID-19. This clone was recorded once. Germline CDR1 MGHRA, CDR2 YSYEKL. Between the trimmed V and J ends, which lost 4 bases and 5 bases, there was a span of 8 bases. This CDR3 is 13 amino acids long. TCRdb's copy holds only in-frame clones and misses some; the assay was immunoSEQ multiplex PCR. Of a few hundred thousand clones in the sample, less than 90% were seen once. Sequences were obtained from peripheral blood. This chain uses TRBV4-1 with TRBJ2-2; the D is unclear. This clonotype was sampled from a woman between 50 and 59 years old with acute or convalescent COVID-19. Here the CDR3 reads CASSPLQTGELFF. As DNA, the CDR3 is TGCGCCAGCAGCCCCCTCCAGACCGGGGAGCTGTTTTTT.